This T cell receptor (beta chain) was retrieved from a study of cytomegalovirus exposure and HLA in healthy donors. On this clone: The antigen is not known.

Sequencing was performed with immunoSEQ multiplex PCR; in TCRdb, only in-frame clones are kept and a portion is missing. The sample holds around 200,000 clones; around 82% are singletons and the top ten take 2.5% to 3%. The CDR3 is 13 amino acids. Germline assignment: CDR1 MDHEN and CDR2 SYDVKM. V was shortened by 6 bases and J by 5 bases, with 13 bases between the two germline ends. Study-level points and caveats: According to a subsequent analysis, TCR clusters from the first cohort were inclined to appear together in the 90 to 150 validation repertoires. In vitro experiments confirmed that three CMV-associated chains were specific for CMV antigens.

The chain employs TRBV28 and TRBJ1-2; possible D gene TRBD1, 6 bases. Specimen: PBMCs. This TCR came from a woman younger than 35 in good health and CMV-seropositive. CDR3 nucleotides: TGTGCCAGCAGAACCACAGGGAGTTATGGCTACACCTTC. Translating gives CASRTTGSYGYTF.